This T cell receptor beta chain was identified in a study of tumor-infiltrating lymphocytes in primary liver carcinoma. Findings and limits, study-wide: Tumors had a top-250-clone fraction that was significantly higher than blood (p = 0.039). The use of bulk unsorted samples meant that CD4+ and CD8+ repertoires were not compared.

Notes on this clonotype: Its specificity is unknown.

The CDR3 consists of 13 residues. CDR1 is MNHNS, CDR2 SASEGT, per germline. V was trimmed by 5 bases and J by 4 bases, leaving 8 bases between them. The authors made TCR beta cDNA from approximately 500 ng total RNA with a constant-region primer. Investigators got TCR beta libraries out of three nested multiplex PCR rounds, done with slightly modified ARM-PCR. A C-beta reverse primer and TRBV1-TRBV30 forward primers served in each of the first two PCR rounds, at about 10 cycles apiece. TCRdb re-derived calls from the multiplex PCR reads in MiXCR, one entry per CDR3 protein. The sample has roughly 330,000 distinct CDR3 sequences, about two thirds seen once. Unsorted whole blood supplied the blood RNA, and germline DNA was isolated too. Before any surgery took place, approximately 4 milliliters of peripheral blood were collected.

The specimen was peripheral blood. The chain combines TRBV6-1 with TRBJ2-2; the D is unclear. The receptor was isolated from a man in his forties with primary liver carcinoma and hepatitis B virus infection. CDR3 loop: CASSRVFTGELFF. DNA of the CDR3: TGTGCCAGCAGTCGGGTTTTCACCGGGGAGCTGTTTTTT.